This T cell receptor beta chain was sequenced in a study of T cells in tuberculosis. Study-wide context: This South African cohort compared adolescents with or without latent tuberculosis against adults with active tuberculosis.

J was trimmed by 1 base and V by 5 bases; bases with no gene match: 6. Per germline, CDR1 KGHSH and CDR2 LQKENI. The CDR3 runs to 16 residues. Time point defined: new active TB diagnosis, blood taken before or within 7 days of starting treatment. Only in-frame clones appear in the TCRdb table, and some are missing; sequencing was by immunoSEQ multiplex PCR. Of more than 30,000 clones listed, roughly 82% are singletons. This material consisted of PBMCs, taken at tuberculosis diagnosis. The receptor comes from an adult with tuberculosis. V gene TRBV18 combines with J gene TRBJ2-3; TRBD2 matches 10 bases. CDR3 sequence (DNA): TGTGCCAGCTCAATAGAAGGGACTAGCGGCACAGATACGCAGTATTTT. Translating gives CASSIEGTSGTDTQYF.